The next 2 T cell receptor beta chains were all read from a single sample in a study of technical replicates of blood from a few donors (TCRdb year 2017). Receptors were amplified or captured by the immunoSEQ multiplex PCR assay. TCRdb holds this immuneACCESS table with in-frame rearrangements only. Some clones are missing; in checked studies, unresolved V genes explain under half, and the rest has no known cause. This sample is represented by fewer than 90,000 clones; around 92% of them were singletons. About 0.4% of the sample is taken by the ten largest. What was sequenced was T cells isolated from PBMCs. These receptors originate from a human donor in good health.

In nucleotides, the CDR3 is TGTGCCAGCAGTTCAGGACTTTACGAGCAGTACTTC. This sequence encodes CASSSGLYEQYF. The chain joins TRBV25-1 to TRBJ2-7; a possible D gene is TRBD2 (5 bases). V dropped 5 bases and J dropped 4 bases, with 9 bases sitting between them. The CDR3 is 12 amino acids. The V gene's germline CDR1 is MGHDK and CDR2 SYGVNS.

The chain has TRBV30 and TRBJ2-7; 7 nucleotides align to TRBD2. This CDR3 is built from 15 residues. Per the germline V gene, CDR1 is GTSNPN and CDR2 is SVGIG (reference sequence). The V segment lost 0 bases and the J segment 6 bases; nucleotides outside the gene matches: 11. CDR3 sequence (DNA): TGTGCCTGGAGTGTACTGTGGGAGGGCCGGTCCGAGCAGTACTTC. Protein: CAWSVLWEGRSEQYF.